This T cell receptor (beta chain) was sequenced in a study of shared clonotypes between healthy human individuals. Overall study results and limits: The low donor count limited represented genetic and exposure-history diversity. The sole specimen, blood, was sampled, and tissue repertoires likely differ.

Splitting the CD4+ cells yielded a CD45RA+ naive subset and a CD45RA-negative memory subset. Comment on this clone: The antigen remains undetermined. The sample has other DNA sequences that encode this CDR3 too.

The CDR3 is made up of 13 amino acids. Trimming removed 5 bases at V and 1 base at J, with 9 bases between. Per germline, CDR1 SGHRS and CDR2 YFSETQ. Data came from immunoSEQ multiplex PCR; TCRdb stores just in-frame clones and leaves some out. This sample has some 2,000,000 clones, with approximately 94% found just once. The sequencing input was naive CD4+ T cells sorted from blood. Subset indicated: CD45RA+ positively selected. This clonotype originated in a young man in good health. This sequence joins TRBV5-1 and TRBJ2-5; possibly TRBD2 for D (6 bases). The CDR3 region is CASSVGGQETQYF. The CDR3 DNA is TGCGCCAGCAGTGTGGGGGGCCAAGAGACCCAGTACTTC.